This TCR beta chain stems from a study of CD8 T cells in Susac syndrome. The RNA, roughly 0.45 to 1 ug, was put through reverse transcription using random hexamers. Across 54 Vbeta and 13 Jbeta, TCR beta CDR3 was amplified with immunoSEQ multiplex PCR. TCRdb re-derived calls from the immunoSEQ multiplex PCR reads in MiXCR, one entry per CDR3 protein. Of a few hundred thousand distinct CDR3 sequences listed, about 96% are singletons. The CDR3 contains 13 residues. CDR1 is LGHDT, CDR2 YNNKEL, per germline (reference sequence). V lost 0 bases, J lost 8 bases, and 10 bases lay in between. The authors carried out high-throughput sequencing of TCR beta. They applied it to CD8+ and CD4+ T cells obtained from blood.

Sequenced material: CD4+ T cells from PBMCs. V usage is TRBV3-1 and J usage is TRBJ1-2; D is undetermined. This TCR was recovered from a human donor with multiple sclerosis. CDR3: CASSQDLWGGYTF. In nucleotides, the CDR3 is TGTGCCAGCAGCCAAGATTTATGGGGAGGCTACACCTTC.